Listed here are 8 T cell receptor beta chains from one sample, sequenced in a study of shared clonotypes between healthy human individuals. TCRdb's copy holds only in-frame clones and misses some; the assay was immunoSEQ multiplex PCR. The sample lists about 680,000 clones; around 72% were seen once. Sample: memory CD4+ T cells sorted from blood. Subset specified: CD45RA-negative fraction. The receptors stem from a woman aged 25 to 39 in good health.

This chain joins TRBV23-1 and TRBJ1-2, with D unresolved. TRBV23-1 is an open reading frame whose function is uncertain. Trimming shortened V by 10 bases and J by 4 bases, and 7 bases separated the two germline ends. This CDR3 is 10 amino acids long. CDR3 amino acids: CAIYSYGYTF. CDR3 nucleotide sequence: TGCGCCATCTACTCCTATGGCTACACCTTC.

CDR3 loop: CASRTGAEGYGYTF. As DNA, the CDR3 is TGTGCCAGCAGGACAGGGGCGGAGGGCTATGGCTACACCTTC. The chain combines TRBV27 with TRBJ1-2; 8 bases agree with TRBD1. This CDR3 has 14 amino acids. With V trimmed by 6 bases and J by 4 bases, 7 bases remained unmatched. CDR1 and CDR2 from the germline V gene are MNHEY and SMNVEV (reference sequence).

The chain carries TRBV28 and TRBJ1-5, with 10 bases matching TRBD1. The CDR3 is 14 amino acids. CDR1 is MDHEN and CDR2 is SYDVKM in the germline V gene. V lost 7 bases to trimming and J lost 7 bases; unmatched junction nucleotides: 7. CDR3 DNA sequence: TGTGCCAGCAAGCCCGGACAGGGGGGCCAGCCCCAGCATTTT. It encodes CASKPGQGGQPQHF. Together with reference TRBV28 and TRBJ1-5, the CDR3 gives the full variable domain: DVKVTQSSRYLVKRTGEKVFLECVQDMDHENMFWYRQDPGLGLRLIYFSYDVKMKEKGDIPEGYSVSREKKERFSLILESASTNQTSMYLCASKPGQGGQPQHFGDGTRLSIL.

The CDR3 here is CASSLFTTGGEQYF. The CDR3 region has the DNA TGTGCCAGCAGCTTATTCACCACAGGGGGCGAGCAGTACTTC. This rearrangement joins TRBV11-2 to TRBJ2-7, with TRBD1 matching over 8 bases. Germline loops: CDR1 SGHAT, CDR2 FQNNGV. V lost 2 bases to trimming and J lost 6 bases; unmatched junction nucleotides: 6. This CDR3 has 14 residues. The whole variable domain, remainder taken from reference TRBV11-2 and TRBJ2-7, is EAGVAQSPRYKIIEKRQSVAFWCNPISGHATLYWYQQILGQGPKLLIQFQNNGVVDDSQLPKDRFSAERLKGVDSTLKIQPAKLEDSAVYLCASSLFTTGGEQYFGPGTRLTVT.

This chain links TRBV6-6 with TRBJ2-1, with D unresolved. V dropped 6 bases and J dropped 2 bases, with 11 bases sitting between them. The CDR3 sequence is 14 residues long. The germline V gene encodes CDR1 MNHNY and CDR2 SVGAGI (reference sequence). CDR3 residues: CASSPLGPYNEQFF. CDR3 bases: TGTGCCAGCAGCCCCCTCGGGCCCTACAATGAGCAGTTCTTC.

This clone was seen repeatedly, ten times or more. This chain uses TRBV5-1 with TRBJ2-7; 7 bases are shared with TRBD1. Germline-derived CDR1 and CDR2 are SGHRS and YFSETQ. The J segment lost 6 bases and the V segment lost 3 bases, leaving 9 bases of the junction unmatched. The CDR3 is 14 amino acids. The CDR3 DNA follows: TGCGCCAGCAGCTCCGGGACAGAAGGAGCCGAGCAGTACTTC. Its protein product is CASSSGTEGAEQYF.

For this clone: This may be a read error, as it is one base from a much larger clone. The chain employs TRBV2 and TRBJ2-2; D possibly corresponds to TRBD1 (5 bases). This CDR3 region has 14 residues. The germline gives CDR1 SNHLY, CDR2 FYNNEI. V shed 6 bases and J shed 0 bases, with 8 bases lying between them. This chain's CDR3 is CASRAGSNTGELFF. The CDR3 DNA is TGTGCCAGCAGAGCAGGGTCGAACACCGGGGAGCTGTTTTTT.

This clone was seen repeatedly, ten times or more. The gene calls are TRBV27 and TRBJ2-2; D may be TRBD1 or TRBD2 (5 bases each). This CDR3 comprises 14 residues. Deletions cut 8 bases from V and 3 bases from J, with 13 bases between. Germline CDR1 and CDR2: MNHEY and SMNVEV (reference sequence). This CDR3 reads CASSYRGDTGELFF. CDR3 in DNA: TGTGCCAGCTCCTATCGAGGGGACACCGGGGAGCTGTTTTTT.